This T cell receptor (beta chain) originates from a study of cytomegalovirus exposure and HLA in healthy donors. General study results and limits: In terms of immune exposure information, only CMV serostatus was available.

As to this clone: Its antigen is as yet unknown.

Researchers ran the PCR with 60 Vbeta and 13 Jbeta primers. The table came from immunoSEQ multiplex PCR; TCRdb's copy has only in-frame clones and leaves some out. The sample includes approximately 73,000 clones, about 60% of them seen just once. It was healthy bone marrow donors who served as donors. Trimming removed 1 base from V and 4 bases from J, with 17 bases in between. Germline V gene data show CDR1 as SGHRS and CDR2 as YFSETQ. The CDR3 runs 16 residues. Sequencing input: PBMCs. This clonotype originated in a young man in good health and CMV-seropositive. This chain uses TRBV5-1 with TRBJ1-1, with D uncertain. The CDR3 region is CASSLTSATRGTEAFF. CDR3 DNA: TGCGCCAGCAGCTTGACGTCTGCCACTCGGGGCACTGAAGCTTTCTTT. The variable domain in full, with the rest retrieved from reference TRBV5-1 and TRBJ1-1, is KAGVTQTPRYLIKTRGQQVTLSCSPISGHRSVSWYQQTPGQGLQFLFEYFSETQRNKGNFPGRFSGRQFSNSRSEMNVSTLELGDSALYLCASSLTSATRGTEAFFGQGTRLTVV.